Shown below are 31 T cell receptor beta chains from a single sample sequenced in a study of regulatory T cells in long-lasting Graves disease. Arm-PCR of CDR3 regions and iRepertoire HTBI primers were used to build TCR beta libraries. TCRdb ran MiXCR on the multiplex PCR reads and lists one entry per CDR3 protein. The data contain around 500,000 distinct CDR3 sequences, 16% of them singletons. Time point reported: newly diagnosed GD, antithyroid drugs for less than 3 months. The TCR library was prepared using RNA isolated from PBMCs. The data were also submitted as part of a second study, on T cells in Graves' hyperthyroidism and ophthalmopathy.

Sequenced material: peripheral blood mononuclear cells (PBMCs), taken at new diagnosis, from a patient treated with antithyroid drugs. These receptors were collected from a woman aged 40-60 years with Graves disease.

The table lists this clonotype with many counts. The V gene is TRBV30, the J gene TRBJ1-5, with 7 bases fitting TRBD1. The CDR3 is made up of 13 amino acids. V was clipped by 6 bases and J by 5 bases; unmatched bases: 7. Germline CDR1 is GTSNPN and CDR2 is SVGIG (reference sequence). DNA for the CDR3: TGTGCCTGCTCGACAGGGTCCTATCAGCCCCAGCATTTT. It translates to CACSTGSYQPQHF.

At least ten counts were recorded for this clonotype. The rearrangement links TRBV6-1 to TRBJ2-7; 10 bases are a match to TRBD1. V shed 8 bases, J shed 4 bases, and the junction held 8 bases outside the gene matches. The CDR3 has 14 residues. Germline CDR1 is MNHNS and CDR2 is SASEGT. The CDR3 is CASVLGTGDYEQYF. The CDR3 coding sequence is TGTGCCAGCGTTTTGGGGACAGGGGATTACGAGCAGTACTTC.

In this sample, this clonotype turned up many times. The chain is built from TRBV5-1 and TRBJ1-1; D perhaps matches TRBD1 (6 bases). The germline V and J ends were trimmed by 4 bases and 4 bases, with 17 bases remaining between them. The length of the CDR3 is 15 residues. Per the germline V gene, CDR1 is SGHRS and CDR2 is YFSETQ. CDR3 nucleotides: TGCGCCAGCAGCCCTGAGAAGGGACATTTCACTGAAGCTTTCTTT. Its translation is CASSPEKGHFTEAFF.

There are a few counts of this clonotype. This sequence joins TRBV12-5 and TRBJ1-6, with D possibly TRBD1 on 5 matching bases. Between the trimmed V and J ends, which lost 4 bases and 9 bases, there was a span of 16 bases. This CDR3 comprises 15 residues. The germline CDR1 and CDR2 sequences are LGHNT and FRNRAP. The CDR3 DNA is TGTGCTAGTGGTTCCCGGGGCCCAGAGAGTTCACCCCTCCACTTT. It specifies CASGSRGPESSPLHF.

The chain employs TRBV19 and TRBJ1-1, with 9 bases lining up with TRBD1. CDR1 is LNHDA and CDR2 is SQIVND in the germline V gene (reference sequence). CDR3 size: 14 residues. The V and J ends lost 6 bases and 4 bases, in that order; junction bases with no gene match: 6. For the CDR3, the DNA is TGTGCCAGTAGCTACAGGGGGCACGGCACTGAAGCTTTCTTT. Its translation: CASSYRGHGTEAFF.

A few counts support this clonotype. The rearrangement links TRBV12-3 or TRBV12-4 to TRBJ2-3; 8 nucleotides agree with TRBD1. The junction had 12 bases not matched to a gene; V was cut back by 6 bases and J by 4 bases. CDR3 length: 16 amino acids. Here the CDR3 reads CASRRAGTGWADTQYF. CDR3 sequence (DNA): TGTGCCAGCAGACGTGCCGGGACAGGTTGGGCAGATACGCAGTATTTT.

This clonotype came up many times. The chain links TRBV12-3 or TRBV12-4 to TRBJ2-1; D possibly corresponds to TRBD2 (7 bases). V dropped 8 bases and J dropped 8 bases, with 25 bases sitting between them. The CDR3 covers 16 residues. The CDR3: CASPPRGGQVGDEQFF. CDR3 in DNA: TGTGCCAGCCCCCCGAGGGGGGGGCAGGTCGGAGATGAGCAGTTCTTC.

Here the CDR3 reads CASSMVERGYTF. CDR3 nucleotides: TGTGCCAGTAGTATGGTGGAGAGAGGCTACACCTTC. The chain couples TRBV19 to TRBJ1-2, with D hard to call. Germline V gene data show CDR1 as LNHDA and CDR2 as SQIVND (reference sequence). The germline V and J ends were trimmed by 3 bases and 8 bases, with 10 bases remaining between them. This CDR3 spans 12 amino acids.

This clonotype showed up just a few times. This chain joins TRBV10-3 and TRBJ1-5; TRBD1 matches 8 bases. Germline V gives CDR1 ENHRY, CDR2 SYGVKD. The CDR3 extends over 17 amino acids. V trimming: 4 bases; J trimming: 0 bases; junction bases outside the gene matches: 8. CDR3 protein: CAISAQGARLSNQPQHF. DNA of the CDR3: TGTGCCATCAGTGCCCAGGGGGCGAGACTTAGCAATCAGCCCCAGCATTTT.

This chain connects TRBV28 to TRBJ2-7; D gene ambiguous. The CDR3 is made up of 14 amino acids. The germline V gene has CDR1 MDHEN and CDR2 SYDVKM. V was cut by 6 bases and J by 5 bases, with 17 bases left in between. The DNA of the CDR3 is TGTGCCAGCAGCGGAACCCGACCGGCCCACGAGCAGTACTTC. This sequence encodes CASSGTRPAHEQYF.

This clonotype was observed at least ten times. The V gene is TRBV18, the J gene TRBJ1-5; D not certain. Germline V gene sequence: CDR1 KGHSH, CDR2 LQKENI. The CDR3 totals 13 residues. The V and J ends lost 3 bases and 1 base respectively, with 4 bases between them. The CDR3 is CASSPASNQPQHF. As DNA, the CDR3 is TGTGCCAGCTCACCCGCCAGCAATCAGCCCCAGCATTTT.

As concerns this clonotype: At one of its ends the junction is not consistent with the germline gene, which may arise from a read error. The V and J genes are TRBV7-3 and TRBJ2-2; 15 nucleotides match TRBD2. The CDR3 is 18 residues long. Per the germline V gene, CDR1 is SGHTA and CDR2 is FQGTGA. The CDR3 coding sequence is TGTGCCAGCAGCCCGGGACTAGCGGGGGGAAAGGGCACCGGGGAGCCGTTTTTT. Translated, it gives CASSPGLAGGKGTGEPFF.

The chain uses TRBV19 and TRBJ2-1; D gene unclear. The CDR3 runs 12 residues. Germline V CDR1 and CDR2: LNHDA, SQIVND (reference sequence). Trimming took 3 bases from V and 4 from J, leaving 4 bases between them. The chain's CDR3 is CASSIDYNEQFF. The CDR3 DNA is TGTGCCAGTAGTATTGATTACAATGAGCAGTTCTTC.

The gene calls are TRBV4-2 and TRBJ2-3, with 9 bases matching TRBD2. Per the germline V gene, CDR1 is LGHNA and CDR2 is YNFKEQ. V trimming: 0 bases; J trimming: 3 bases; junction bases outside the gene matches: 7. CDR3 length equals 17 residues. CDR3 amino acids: CASSQDRAGGPTDTQYF. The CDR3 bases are TGTGCCAGCAGCCAAGATCGGGCGGGGGGGCCGACAGATACGCAGTATTTT.

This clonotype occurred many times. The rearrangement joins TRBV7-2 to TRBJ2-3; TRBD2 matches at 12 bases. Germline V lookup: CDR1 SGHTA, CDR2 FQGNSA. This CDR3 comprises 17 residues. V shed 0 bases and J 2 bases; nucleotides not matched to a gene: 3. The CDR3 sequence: CASSLAASGGATDTQYF. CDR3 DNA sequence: TGTGCCAGCAGCTTAGCGGCTAGCGGGGGGGCCACAGATACGCAGTATTTT.

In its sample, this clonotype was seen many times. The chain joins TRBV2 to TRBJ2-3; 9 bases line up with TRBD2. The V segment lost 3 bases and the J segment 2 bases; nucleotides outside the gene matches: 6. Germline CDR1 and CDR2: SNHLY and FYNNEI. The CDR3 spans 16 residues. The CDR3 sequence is CASSEPLAGFTDTQYF. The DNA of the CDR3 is TGTGCCAGCAGTGAGCCTCTAGCGGGGTTCACAGATACGCAGTATTTT.

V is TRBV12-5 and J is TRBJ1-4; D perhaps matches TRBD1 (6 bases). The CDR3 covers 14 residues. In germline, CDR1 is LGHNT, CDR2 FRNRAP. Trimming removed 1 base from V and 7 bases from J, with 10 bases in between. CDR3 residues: CASGLGDKGEKLFF. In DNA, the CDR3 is TGTGCTAGTGGTTTGGGGGACAAAGGTGAAAAACTGTTTTTT.

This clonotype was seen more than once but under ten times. This CDR3 is CASVGRAFSGNTIYF. The CDR3 DNA follows: TGTGCCAGCGTCGGAAGGGCTTTCTCTGGAAACACCATATATTTT. The chain links TRBV12-3 or TRBV12-4 to TRBJ1-3; D remains unclear. Trimming took off 8 bases at V and 0 bases at J, with 14 bases between the two ends. There are 15 residues in the CDR3.

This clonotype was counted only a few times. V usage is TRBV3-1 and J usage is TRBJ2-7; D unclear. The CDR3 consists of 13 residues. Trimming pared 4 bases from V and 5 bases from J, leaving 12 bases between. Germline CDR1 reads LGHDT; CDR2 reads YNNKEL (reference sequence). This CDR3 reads CASSRGSWDEQYF. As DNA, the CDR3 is TGTGCCAGCAGCCGGGGAAGCTGGGACGAGCAGTACTTC.

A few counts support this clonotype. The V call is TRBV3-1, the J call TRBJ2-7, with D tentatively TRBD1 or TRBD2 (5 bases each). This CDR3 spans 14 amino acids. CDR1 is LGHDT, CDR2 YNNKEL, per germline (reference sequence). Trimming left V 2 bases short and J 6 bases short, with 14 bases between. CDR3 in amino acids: CASSQTDTGGEQYF. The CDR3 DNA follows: TGTGCCAGCAGCCAAACCGATACAGGAGGCGAGCAGTACTTC.

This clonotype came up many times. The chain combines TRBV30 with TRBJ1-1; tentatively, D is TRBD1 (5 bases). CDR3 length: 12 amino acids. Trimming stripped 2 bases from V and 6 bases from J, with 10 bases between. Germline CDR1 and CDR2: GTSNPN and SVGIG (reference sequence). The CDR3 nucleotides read TGTGCCTGGAGTCGGAGCAGGGCTGAAGCTTTCTTT. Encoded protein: CAWSRSRAEAFF.

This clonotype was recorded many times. The CDR3 nucleotides read TGTGCCAGCAGCCAAAGACAAACCTACGAGCAGTACTTC. Residues: CASSQRQTYEQYF. The V and J genes are TRBV3-1 and TRBJ2-7; the D is unclear. The V gene's germline CDR1 is LGHDT and CDR2 YNNKEL (reference sequence). The CDR3 runs to 13 residues. Trimming pared 2 bases from V and 2 bases from J, leaving 7 bases between.

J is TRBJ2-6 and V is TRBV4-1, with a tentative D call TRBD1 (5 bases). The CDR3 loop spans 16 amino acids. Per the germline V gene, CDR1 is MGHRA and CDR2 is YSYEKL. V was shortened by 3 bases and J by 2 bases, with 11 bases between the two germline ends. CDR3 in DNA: TGCGCCAGCAGCCAGGCCAGGGATGCTGGGGCCAACGTCCTGACTTTC. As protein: CASSQARDAGANVLTF.

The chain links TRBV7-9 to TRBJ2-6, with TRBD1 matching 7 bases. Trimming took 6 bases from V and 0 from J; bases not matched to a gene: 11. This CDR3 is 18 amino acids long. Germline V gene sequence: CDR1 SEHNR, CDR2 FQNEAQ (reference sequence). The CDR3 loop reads CASSPDRALTSGANVLTF. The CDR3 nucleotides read TGTGCCAGCAGTCCTGACAGGGCGCTTACCTCTGGGGCCAACGTCCTGACTTTC.

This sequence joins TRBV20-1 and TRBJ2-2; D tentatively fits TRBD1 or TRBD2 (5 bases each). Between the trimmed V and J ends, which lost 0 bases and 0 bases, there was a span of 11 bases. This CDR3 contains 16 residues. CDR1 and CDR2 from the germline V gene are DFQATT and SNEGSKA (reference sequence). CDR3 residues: CSARDPGPANTGELFF. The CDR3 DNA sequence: TGCAGTGCTAGAGATCCGGGACCTGCGAACACCGGGGAGCTGTTTTTT.

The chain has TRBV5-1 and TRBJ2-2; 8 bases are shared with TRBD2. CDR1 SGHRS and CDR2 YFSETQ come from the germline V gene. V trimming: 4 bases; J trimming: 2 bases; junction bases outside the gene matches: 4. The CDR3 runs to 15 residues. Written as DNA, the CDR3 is TGCGCCAGCAGCCCGCGGGGGGACAACACCGGGGAGCTGTTTTTT. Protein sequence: CASSPRGDNTGELFF.

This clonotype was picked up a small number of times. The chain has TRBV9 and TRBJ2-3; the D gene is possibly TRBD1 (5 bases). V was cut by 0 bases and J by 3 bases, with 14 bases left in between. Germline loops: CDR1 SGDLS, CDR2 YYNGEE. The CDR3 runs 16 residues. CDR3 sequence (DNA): TGTGCCAGCAGCGTAGGACAGCCCCCTGGGACAGATACGCAGTATTTT. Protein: CASSVGQPPGTDTQYF. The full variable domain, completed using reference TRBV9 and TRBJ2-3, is DSGVTQTPKHLITATGQRVTLRCSPRSGDLSVYWYQQSLDQGLQFLIQYYNGEERAKGNILERFSAQQFPDLHSELNLSSLELGDSALYFCASSVGQPPGTDTQYFGPGTRLTVL.

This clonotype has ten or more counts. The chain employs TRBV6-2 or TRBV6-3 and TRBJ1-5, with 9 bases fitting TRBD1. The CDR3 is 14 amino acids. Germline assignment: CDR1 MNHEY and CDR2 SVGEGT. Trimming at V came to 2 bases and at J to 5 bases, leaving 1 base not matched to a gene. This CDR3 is CASSYGTGHQPQHF. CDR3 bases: TGTGCCAGCAGTTACGGGACAGGGCATCAGCCCCAGCATTTT.

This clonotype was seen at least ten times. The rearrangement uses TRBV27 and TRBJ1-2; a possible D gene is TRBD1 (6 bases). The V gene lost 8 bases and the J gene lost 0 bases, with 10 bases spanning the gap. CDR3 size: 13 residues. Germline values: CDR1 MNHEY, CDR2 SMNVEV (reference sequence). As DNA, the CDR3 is TGTGCCAGCGGGCAGGGGCCTAACTATGGCTACACCTTC. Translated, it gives CASGQGPNYGYTF.

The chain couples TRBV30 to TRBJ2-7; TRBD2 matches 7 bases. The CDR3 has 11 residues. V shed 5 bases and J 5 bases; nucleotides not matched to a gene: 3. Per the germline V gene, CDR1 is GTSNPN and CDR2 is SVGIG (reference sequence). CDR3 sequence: CAWGGRDEQYF. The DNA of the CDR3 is TGTGCCTGGGGGGGGAGGGACGAGCAGTACTTC.

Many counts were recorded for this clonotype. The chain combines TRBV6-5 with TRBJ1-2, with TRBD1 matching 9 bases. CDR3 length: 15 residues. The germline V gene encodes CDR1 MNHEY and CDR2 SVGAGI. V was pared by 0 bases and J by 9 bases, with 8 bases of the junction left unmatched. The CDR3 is CASSYSVGTGTSYTF. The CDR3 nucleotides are TGTGCCAGCAGTTACTCGGTCGGGACAGGGACGAGCTACACCTTC.